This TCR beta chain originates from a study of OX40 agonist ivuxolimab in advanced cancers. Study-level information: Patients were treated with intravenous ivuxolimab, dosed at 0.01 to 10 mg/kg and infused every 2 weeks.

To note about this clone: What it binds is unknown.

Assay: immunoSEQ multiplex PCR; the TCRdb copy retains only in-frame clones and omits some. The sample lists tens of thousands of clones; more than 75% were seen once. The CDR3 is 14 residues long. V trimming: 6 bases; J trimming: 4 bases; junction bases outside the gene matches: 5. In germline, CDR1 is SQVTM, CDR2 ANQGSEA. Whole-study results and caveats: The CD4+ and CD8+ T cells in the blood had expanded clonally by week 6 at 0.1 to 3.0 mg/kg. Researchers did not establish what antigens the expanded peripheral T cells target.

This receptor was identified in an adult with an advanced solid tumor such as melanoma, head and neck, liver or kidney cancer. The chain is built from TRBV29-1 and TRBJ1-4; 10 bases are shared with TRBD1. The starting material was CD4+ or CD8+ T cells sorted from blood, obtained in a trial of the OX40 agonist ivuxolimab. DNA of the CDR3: TGCAGCGTCGCGGGACAGGGGAGTAATGAAAAACTGTTTTTT. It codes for CSVAGQGSNEKLFF.